The 18 T cell receptor beta chains reported below all come from one sample, sequenced in a study of CD8 T cells in Susac syndrome. RNA in amounts of roughly 0.5 to 1 ug was reverse transcribed with random hexamers. In TCRdb, the immunoSEQ multiplex PCR reads were re-called with MiXCR into one record per CDR3 protein. The table shows 130,000 or so distinct CDR3 sequences, with approximately 96% occurring only once. Sequenced: CD4+ T cells from PBMCs. Receptors were obtained from a human donor with multiple sclerosis.

This sequence joins TRBV9 and TRBJ2-7; 9 bases are a match to TRBD2. Unmatched junction bases numbered 8, after V lost 3 bases and J lost 4 bases. In germline, CDR1 is SGDLS, CDR2 YYNGEE. The CDR3 consists of 15 residues. CDR3 coding DNA: TGTGCCAGCAGCGCTTTAGCGGGAGAAATATACGAGCAGTACTTC. It encodes CASSALAGEIYEQYF.

The gene calls are TRBV27 and TRBJ2-7, with a weak D call TRBD1 (6 bases). Trimming left V 2 bases short and J 6 bases short, with 14 bases between. This CDR3 region has 14 residues. Germline V gives CDR1 MNHEY, CDR2 SMNVEV (reference sequence). CDR3 region: CASSLGNSRGEQYF. The CDR3, as DNA: TGTGCCAGCAGTTTAGGGAATAGCAGGGGCGAGCAGTACTTC.

The V call is TRBV20-1, the J call TRBJ2-3; TRBD2 matches at 10 bases. Germline loops: CDR1 DFQATT, CDR2 SNEGSKA (reference sequence). This CDR3 region has 15 residues. Unmatched junction bases numbered 9, after V lost 1 base and J lost 8 bases. The CDR3 region has the DNA TGCAGTGCTAGAGCCGATAGCGGGGGGTTGGCTACGCAGTATTTT. Translated: CSARADSGGLATQYF.

V usage is TRBV28 and J usage is TRBJ2-3; 9 nucleotides line up with TRBD2. The CDR3 covers 16 residues. Trimming at V came to 11 bases and at J to 2 bases, leaving 14 bases not matched to a gene. From germline, CDR1 is MDHEN and CDR2 SYDVKM. The chain's CDR3 is CACAGTSRLHTDTQYF. The DNA for the CDR3 is TGTGCCTGCGCCGGGACTAGCAGGTTACACACAGATACGCAGTATTTT.

This clonotype appeared once. The genes are TRBV3-1 and TRBJ2-7, with 9 bases matching TRBD2. Trimming cost V 2 bases and J 12 bases; bases outside gene matches: 8. From germline, CDR1 is LGHDT and CDR2 YNNKEL (reference sequence). CDR3 length: 13 amino acids. CDR3 region: CASSQKVAGVAYF. Here the CDR3 DNA reads TGTGCCAGCAGCCAAAAGGTAGCGGGAGTTGCGTACTTC.

This clonotype was detected only a few times. The chain uses TRBV7-9 and TRBJ2-1; a weak D match, TRBD2 (6 bases). V lost 1 base and J 6 bases, leaving 13 bases between the germline ends. This CDR3 region has 15 residues. The germline CDR1 and CDR2 sequences are SEHNR and FQNEAQ (reference sequence). In DNA form, the CDR3 reads TGTGCCAGCAGCTTAGTACGCGGGAACGGCAATGAGCAGTTCTTC. This translates into CASSLVRGNGNEQFF.

This chain connects TRBV7-3 to TRBJ2-5, with no clear D. The V gene's germline CDR1 is SGHTA and CDR2 FQGTGA. Trimming stripped 5 bases from V and 2 bases from J, with 15 bases between. CDR3 length: 15 amino acids. The CDR3 bases are TGTGCCAGCAGCCCCCCGTACGGCGGACAAGAGACCCAGTACTTC. Its translation is CASSPPYGGQETQYF.

This chain uses TRBV19 with TRBJ2-3; D ambiguous. Germline-derived CDR1 and CDR2 are LNHDA and SQIVND (reference sequence). This CDR3 has 14 amino acids. V was pared by 5 bases and J by 5 bases, with 14 bases between. The CDR3: CASSGLGPEDTQYF. The CDR3 DNA follows: TGTGCCAGTAGTGGCCTAGGGCCCGAAGATACGCAGTATTTT.

The gene calls are TRBV20-1 and TRBJ2-7; D unresolved. Germline V CDR1 and CDR2: DFQATT, SNEGSKA (reference sequence). The length of the CDR3 is 12 residues. Trimming took 3 bases from V and 6 from J, leaving 12 bases between them. The CDR3 DNA reads TGCAGTGCTAGGGCCACGAAAATCGAGCAGTACTTC. This sequence encodes CSARATKIEQYF.

This clonotype was seen only once. This rearrangement joins TRBV24-1 to TRBJ2-4, with 9 bases matching TRBD2. This CDR3 contains 15 residues. V gave up 3 bases and J gave up 1 base; unmatched junction bases: 0. Germline V gene lookup returns CDR1 KGHDR and CDR2 SFDVKD. CDR3 coding DNA: TGTGCCACCAGTGATAGCGGGAGGGCCAAAAACATTCAGTACTTC. This codes for CATSDSGRAKNIQYF.

The gene calls are TRBV28 and TRBJ1-2; 7 nucleotides line up with TRBD1. J lost 8 bases, V lost 4 bases, and 13 bases had no gene match. The V gene's germline CDR1 is MDHEN and CDR2 SYDVKM. The CDR3 is 15 residues long. The DNA of the CDR3 is TGTGCCAGCAGTTCTCCGACAGGGCGCGTGTGGGGCTACACCTTC. Protein sequence: CASSSPTGRVWGYTF.

The rearrangement uses TRBV3-1 and TRBJ2-1, with TRBD2 identical over 8 bases. This CDR3 has 15 amino acids. The ends lost 3 bases at V and 2 bases at J; junction bases unmatched: 3. Per the germline V gene, CDR1 is LGHDT and CDR2 is YNNKEL (reference sequence). In DNA, the CDR3 is TGTGCCAGCAGCCATCTAGCGGGCCCCTACAATGAGCAGTTCTTC. Its protein product is CASSHLAGPYNEQFF.

The gene calls are TRBV20-1 and TRBJ1-1, with D hard to call. Trimming removed 6 bases at V and 0 bases at J, with 14 bases between. CDR1 and CDR2 (germline): DFQATT, SNEGSKA (reference sequence). This CDR3 has 14 residues. Written as DNA, the CDR3 is TGCAGTGCGAGCACGGGATATATGAACACTGAAGCTTTCTTT. It codes for CSASTGYMNTEAFF.

This clonotype came up once. The chain is built from TRBV7-9 and TRBJ2-3, with D possibly called TRBD1 or TRBD2 (5 bases each). Between the trimmed V and J ends, which lost 1 base and 6 bases, there was a span of 8 bases. CDR1 and CDR2 from the germline V gene are SEHNR and FQNEAQ (reference sequence). CDR3 size: 13 residues. Here the CDR3 reads CASSLVEGDTQYF. The CDR3 nucleotides read TGTGCCAGCAGCTTAGTAGAGGGGGATACGCAGTATTTT. The variable domain in full, completed from reference TRBV7-9 and TRBJ2-3, reads DTGVSQNPRHKITKRGQNVTFRCDPISEHNRLYWYRQTLGQGPEFLTYFQNEAQLEKSRLLSDRFSAERPKGSFSTLEIQRTEQGDSAMYLCASSLVEGDTQYFGPGTRLTVL.

This clonotype came up once. This chain connects TRBV11-1 to TRBJ2-7; possible D gene TRBD2, 6 bases. From germline, CDR1 is SGHAT and CDR2 FQDESV (reference sequence). CDR3 length equals 14 residues. V was shortened by 5 bases and J by 2 bases, with 13 bases between the two germline ends. The chain's CDR3 is CASSPGGLPYEQYF. CDR3 in DNA: TGTGCCAGCAGCCCCGGGGGTCTCCCCTACGAGCAGTACTTC. The whole variable domain, remainder taken from reference TRBV11-1 and TRBJ2-7, is EAEVAQSPRYKITEKSQAVAFWCDPISGHATLYWYRQILGQGPELLVQFQDESVVDDSQLPKDRFSAERLKGVDSTLKIQPAELGDSAMYLCASSPGGLPYEQYFGPGTRLTVT.

The rearrangement uses TRBV28 and TRBJ1-6; D is unresolved. The CDR3 is made up of 10 amino acids. Trimming took off 8 bases at V and 8 bases at J, with 4 bases between the two ends. Per the germline V gene, CDR1 is MDHEN and CDR2 is SYDVKM. CDR3 DNA: TGTGCCAGCGGTGATTCACCCCTCCACTTT. It specifies CASGDSPLHF.

The CDR3 DNA reads TGTGCCAGCAGCCTTGCAATGCTGGCCACTGAAGCTTTCTTT. Its protein product is CASSLAMLATEAFF. The genes are TRBV3-1 and TRBJ1-1; no clear D gene. With 4 bases removed from V and 4 bases from J, the gap between germline ends came to 13 bases. CDR1 is LGHDT, CDR2 YNNKEL, per germline (reference sequence). The CDR3 covers 14 residues.

V usage is TRBV7-2 and J usage is TRBJ2-3, with 8 positions matching TRBD2. Germline assignment: CDR1 SGHTA and CDR2 FQGNSA. CDR3 size: 19 residues. V shed 3 bases and J 1 base; nucleotides not matched to a gene: 15. CDR3 loop: CASSFWVVAGSGGTDTQYF. The CDR3 bases are TGTGCCAGCAGCTTTTGGGTGGTAGCGGGGTCCGGCGGCACAGATACGCAGTATTTT.